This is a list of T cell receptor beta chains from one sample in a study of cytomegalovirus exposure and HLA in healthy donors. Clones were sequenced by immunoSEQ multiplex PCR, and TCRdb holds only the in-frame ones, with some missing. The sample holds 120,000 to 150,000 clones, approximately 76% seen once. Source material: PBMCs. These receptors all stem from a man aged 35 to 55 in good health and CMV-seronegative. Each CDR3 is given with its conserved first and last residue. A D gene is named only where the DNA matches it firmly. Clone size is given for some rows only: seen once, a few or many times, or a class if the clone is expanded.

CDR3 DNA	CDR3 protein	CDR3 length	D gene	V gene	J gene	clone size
TGTGCCAGCAGTGGGGTAGCGGGCGACTACAATGAGCAGTTCTTC	CASSGVAGDYNEQFF	15	TRBD2	TRBV6-4	TRBJ2-1	NA
TGTGCCAGCAGAAACAGAGCGGGTAGCTCCTACAATGAGCAGTTCTTC	CASRNRAGSSYNEQFF	16	NA	TRBV28	TRBJ2-1	NA
TGTGCCAGTAGTGACGACAGGGGGCATTCCAATGAGCAGTTCTTC	CASSDDRGHSNEQFF	15	TRBD1	TRBV19	TRBJ2-1	few
TGTGCCAGCAGCGCACATCTTAGCAATCAGCCCCAGCATTTT	CASSAHLSNQPQHF	14	NA	TRBV9	TRBJ1-5	once
TGTGCCAGCAGCCCAACCCGCGGGGGGCCGGCGGATACGCAGTATTTT	CASSPTRGGPADTQYF	16	TRBD2	TRBV7-2	TRBJ2-3	NA
TGTGCCAGCAGTGAATTACAGCCCGCCGGGGGCGAGCAGTACTTC	CASSELQPAGGEQYF	15	NA	TRBV2	TRBJ2-7	NA
TGTGCCAGCAGTTACTCGGGCAGCTCCTATAATTCACCCCTCCACTTT	CASSYSGSSYNSPLHF	16	NA	TRBV6-5	TRBJ1-6	NA
TGTGCCAGCAGCTTAGACCGCCAGGGCGGCGAGCAGTACTTC	CASSLDRQGGEQYF	14	NA	TRBV11-2	TRBJ2-7	few
TGTGCCAGCAGCTTAGGCATGGTGGTCGGGGAGCAGTTCTTC	CASSLGMVVGEQFF	14	NA	TRBV11-2	TRBJ2-1	few
TGTGCCAGCAGCTCCGGGGATAGACAGGGAAGGTTTTCACCCCTCCACTTT	CASSSGDRQGRFSPLHF	17	TRBD1	TRBV5-6	TRBJ1-6	NA
TGTGCCAGCAGCCCTAGCCTCGGTAGCGGGGGGGCCGAGACCCAGTACTTC	CASSPSLGSGGAETQYF	17	TRBD2	TRBV7-9	TRBJ2-5	NA
TGCGCCAGCAGCCAAGTTAGCGGGAGTTTCTCCTACGAGCAGTACTTC	CASSQVSGSFSYEQYF	16	TRBD2	TRBV4-1	TRBJ2-7	once
TGTGCCAGCAGTGCCGGGACAGGGTGGGAGACCCAGTACTTC	CASSAGTGWETQYF	14	TRBD1	TRBV6-1	TRBJ2-5	NA
TGTGCCAGCAGAGGACTAGCGGGCCCAACAGATACGCAGTATTTT	CASRGLAGPTDTQYF	15	TRBD2	TRBV2	TRBJ2-3	NA
TGTGCCAGCACGCAGGGGTCCGAGCAGTACTTC	CASTQGSEQYF	11	NA	TRBV6-5	TRBJ2-7	few